This passage covers 20 T cell receptor beta chains from one sample sequenced in a study of T cell responses to AZD1222 COVID-19 vaccine. The method was immunoSEQ multiplex PCR; TCRdb's version includes in-frame clones alone and lacks a portion of them. Of around 160,000 clones listed, under 95% are singletons. This specimen was peripheral blood, taken on day 0 of AZD1222 vaccination. Source of these receptors: an adult in good health.

The V gene is TRBV2, the J gene TRBJ1-4; a weak D match, TRBD1 (5 bases). Trimming stripped 0 bases from V and 8 bases from J, with 22 bases between. Germline V gene data show CDR1 as SNHLY and CDR2 as FYNNEI. The CDR3 covers 18 residues. The DNA for the CDR3 is TGTGCCAGCAGTGAAGCGGGTTCCGGGGCAACCTCTCGGGAAAAACTGTTTTTT. This sequence encodes CASSEAGSGATSREKLFF.

The chain has TRBV6-5 and TRBJ1-5; a possible D gene is TRBD1 (5 bases). CDR1 is MNHEY and CDR2 is SVGAGI in the germline V gene. This CDR3 spans 15 amino acids. Trimming removed 8 bases at V and 0 bases at J, with 14 bases between. The CDR3 DNA reads as TGTGCCAGCCAACGTGCGGGGGGTAGCAATCAGCCCCAGCATTTT. It translates to CASQRAGGSNQPQHF.

The chain recombines TRBV7-9 with TRBJ1-1; D unresolved. CDR1 is SEHNR, CDR2 FQNEAQ, per germline (reference sequence). The CDR3 totals 14 residues. Trimming removed 10 bases from V and 8 bases from J, with 23 bases in between. CDR3 residues: CATGSPRAPAEAFF. For the CDR3, the DNA is TGTGCCACAGGCTCCCCCCGGGCCCCCGCCGAAGCTTTCTTT.

The chain combines TRBV6-6 with TRBJ2-2; a possible D gene is TRBD2 (5 bases). Germline V gene sequence: CDR1 MNHNY, CDR2 SVGAGI (reference sequence). Between the trimmed V and J ends, which lost 2 bases and 6 bases, there was a span of 16 bases. The CDR3 is made up of 16 amino acids. The chain's CDR3 is CASSYPLGNRAGELFF. The CDR3 nucleotides are TGTGCCAGCAGTTACCCCCTCGGGAACCGGGCCGGGGAGCTGTTTTTT.

The V gene is TRBV10-2, the J gene TRBJ2-7; D is unclear. Germline CDR1 WSHSY, CDR2 SAAADI. V gave up 1 base and J gave up 0 bases, with 13 bases separating them. The CDR3 has 16 amino acids. CDR3 loop: CASSELGNAFSYEQYF. In DNA form, the CDR3 reads TGCGCCAGCAGTGAGTTAGGCAATGCCTTCTCCTACGAGCAGTACTTC.

The chain has TRBV19 and TRBJ1-1; perhaps TRBD1 as D (6 bases). The germline V gene encodes CDR1 LNHDA and CDR2 SQIVND (reference sequence). The germline V and J ends were trimmed by 4 bases and 4 bases, with 13 bases remaining between them. CDR3 length equals 14 residues. The CDR3 bases are TGTGCCAGTAGTAGCAAAGGGGGAAGCACTGAAGCTTTCTTT. Its translation is CASSSKGGSTEAFF. The full variable domain, completed using reference TRBV19 and TRBJ1-1, is DGGITQSPKYLFRKEGQNVTLSCEQNLNHDAMYWYRQDPGQGLRLIYYSQIVNDFQKGDIAEGYSVSREKKESFPLTVTSAQKNPTAFYLCASSSKGGSTEAFFGQGTRLTVV.

This chain links TRBV5-1 with TRBJ2-1; D may be TRBD2 (5 bases). Germline CDR1 and CDR2: SGHRS and YFSETQ. CDR3 length equals 15 residues. V dropped 6 bases and J dropped 0 bases, with 13 bases sitting between them. CDR3 coding DNA: TGCGCCAGCACACAGTCGGGAATCTCCTACAATGAGCAGTTCTTC. Protein: CASTQSGISYNEQFF.

The chain joins TRBV9 to TRBJ1-2; D might be TRBD1 (6 bases). Per germline, CDR1 SGDLS and CDR2 YYNGEE. The CDR3 consists of 12 residues. Trimming stripped 4 bases from V and 4 bases from J, with 8 bases between. The chain's CDR3 is CASSQQGYGYTF. CDR3 coding DNA: TGTGCCAGCAGCCAACAGGGCTATGGCTACACCTTC.

The V call is TRBV27, the J call TRBJ1-2; D uncertain. The CDR3 totals 15 residues. V shed 5 bases and J shed 0 bases, with 13 bases lying between them. Per the germline V gene, CDR1 is MNHEY and CDR2 is SMNVEV (reference sequence). This CDR3 is CASSPTALANYGYTF. In DNA form, the CDR3 reads TGTGCCAGCAGTCCTACAGCCTTAGCTAACTATGGCTACACCTTC.

The V call is TRBV10-2, the J call TRBJ1-3; D remains ambiguous. Per germline, CDR1 WSHSY and CDR2 SAAADI. V was clipped by 3 bases and J by 0 bases, with 6 bases between them. The length of the CDR3 is 14 residues. The CDR3 region has the DNA TGCGCCAGCAGTGAAACGAGCTCTGGAAACACCATATATTTT. Protein sequence: CASSETSSGNTIYF.

The V and J genes are TRBV7-9 and TRBJ1-1; D gene unclear. The CDR3 has 16 amino acids. The V end lost 2 bases, the J end lost 1 base, and 14 bases lay between the germline ends. Germline lookup yields CDR1 SEHNR and CDR2 FQNEAQ (reference sequence). This CDR3 is CASSLPERKSNTEAFF. The CDR3, as DNA: TGTGCCAGCAGCTTACCCGAACGGAAGTCGAACACTGAAGCTTTCTTT.

The chain employs TRBV2 and TRBJ1-4; possible D gene TRBD1, 5 bases. The germline V and J ends were trimmed by 3 bases and 7 bases, with 15 bases remaining between them. The V gene's germline CDR1 is SNHLY and CDR2 FYNNEI. This CDR3 is 15 amino acids long. The CDR3 DNA reads as TGTGCCAGCAGTGAGGAACAAGGGAGGGGTGAAAAACTGTTTTTT. This codes for CASSEEQGRGEKLFF.

The chain uses TRBV13 and TRBJ1-1; D is perhaps TRBD1 (5 bases). Germline V gene data show CDR1 as PRHDT and CDR2 as FYEKMQ (reference sequence). V gave up 8 bases and J gave up 1 base, with 17 bases separating them. This CDR3 has 15 residues. This CDR3 reads CASGRRGKGNTEAFF. The CDR3 DNA sequence: TGTGCCAGCGGTCGGCGGGGGAAAGGGAACACTGAAGCTTTCTTT. The full variable domain, with the rest looked up from reference TRBV13 and TRBJ1-1, is AAGVIQSPRHLIKEKRETATLKCYPIPRHDTVYWYQQGPGQDPQFLISFYEKMQSDKGSIPDRFSAQQFSDYHSELNMSSLELGDSALYFCASGRRGKGNTEAFFGQGTRLTVV.

This chain connects TRBV6-5 to TRBJ2-3, with D possibly TRBD2 on 5 matching bases. Germline V gene sequence: CDR1 MNHEY, CDR2 SVGAGI. The CDR3 spans 14 residues. V was shortened by 8 bases and J by 0 bases, with 12 bases between the two germline ends. The CDR3 is CASRVGGSTDTQYF. The CDR3 DNA reads as TGTGCCAGCCGGGTAGGAGGCAGCACAGATACGCAGTATTTT.

As regards this clone: The same CDR3 is also encoded by other DNA sequences in this sample. The chain couples TRBV7-2 to TRBJ2-5; 8 bases line up with TRBD2. This CDR3 has 14 amino acids. The junction had 2 bases not matched to a gene; V was cut back by 0 bases and J by 5 bases. Looked up from germline, CDR1 is SGHTA and CDR2 is FQGNSA. This chain's CDR3 is CASSLAGRGETQYF. The CDR3 region has the DNA TGTGCCAGCAGCTTAGCCGGGAGGGGGGAGACCCAGTACTTC. Combining the CDR3 with reference TRBV7-2 and TRBJ2-5 gives the whole variable domain GAGVSQSPSNKVTEKGKDVELRCDPISGHTALYWYRQSLGQGLEFLIYFQGNSAPDKSGLPSDRFSAERTGGSVSTLTIQRTQQEDSAVYLCASSLAGRGETQYFGPGTRLLVL.

This rearrangement joins TRBV4-1 to TRBJ2-2; possibly TRBD2 for D (5 bases). Trimming took 5 bases from V and 3 from J, leaving 19 bases between them. Germline values: CDR1 MGHRA, CDR2 YSYEKL. The CDR3 covers 17 residues. CDR3 amino acids: CASSSILGRIDTGELFF. The CDR3 DNA reads TGCGCCAGCAGCTCGATTCTAGGGAGAATAGACACCGGGGAGCTGTTTTTT.

This chain connects TRBV12-3 or TRBV12-4 to TRBJ1-4; D uncertain. V lost 5 bases to trimming and J lost 8 bases, with 12 bases between them. The CDR3 sequence is 13 residues long. The CDR3: CASSIGGGEKLFF. The CDR3 DNA follows: TGTGCCAGCAGTATAGGTGGTGGGGAAAAACTGTTTTTT.

The chain is built from TRBV7-8 and TRBJ1-5, with D perhaps matching TRBD1 (5 bases). This CDR3 spans 16 amino acids. V dropped 1 base and J dropped 5 bases, with 15 bases sitting between them. Germline V gene lookup returns CDR1 SGHVS and CDR2 FQNEAQ. DNA for the CDR3: TGTGCCAGCAGCTTAGAGGCCCGGACACTTCATCAGCCCCAGCATTTT. The encoded protein is CASSLEARTLHQPQHF.

The CDR3 sequence is CASSSSLDTEAFF. The CDR3 bases are TGTGCCAGCAGTTCCTCCTTGGACACTGAAGCTTTCTTT. The V and J genes are TRBV3-1 (or the pseudogene TRBV3-2) and TRBJ1-1; D remains unclear. Germline CDR1 LGHDT, CDR2 YNNKEL (reference sequence). The CDR3 is 13 residues long. V shed 6 bases and J shed 3 bases, with 11 bases lying between them.

The gene calls are TRBV4-1 and TRBJ2-5, with 16 bases lining up with TRBD2. Germline V gene data show CDR1 as MGHRA and CDR2 as YSYEKL. With 4 bases clipped from V and 4 bases from J, the junction kept 3 bases outside the gene matches. The CDR3 has 16 amino acids. The CDR3 region is CASSLGLAGGLETQYF. CDR3 nucleotides: TGCGCCAGCAGCCTGGGACTAGCGGGAGGGTTAGAGACCCAGTACTTC.